What follows are 6 T cell receptor beta chains derived from one specimen sequenced in a study of blood T cells in healthy people across ages. Then a second PCR, running about 6 to 12 cycles, was carried out with a sample-barcoded 5' primer and a J-beta primer mix. MiXCR was run by TCRdb on the 5' RACE reads, yielding one entry per CDR3 protein. The repertoire has hundreds of thousands of distinct CDR3 sequences, about 54% of them found once; the top ten carry over 30%. The sequenced sample was blood. Source of these receptors: a man aged 60 to 69 in good health.

This chain uses TRBV13 with TRBJ2-5; D possibly corresponds to TRBD2 (5 bases). Germline CDR1 and CDR2: PRHDT and FYEKMQ (reference sequence). V was cut by 5 bases and J by 3 bases, with 19 bases left in between. The CDR3 spans 16 residues. DNA for the CDR3: TGTGCCAGCAGCGAAAAACCGGGAACCCTTAAAGAGACCCAGTACTTC. Translated, it gives CASSEKPGTLKETQYF.

The chain links TRBV12-3 or TRBV12-4 to TRBJ2-3; D gene ambiguous. V was cut by 6 bases and J by 2 bases, with 21 bases left in between. The length of the CDR3 is 17 residues. The CDR3 DNA is TGTGCCAGCAGACTCACCTGGACGCCCCCTCTCACAGATACGCAGTATTTT. This codes for CASRLTWTPPLTDTQYF.

The chain uses TRBV6-5 and TRBJ2-3; TRBD2 matches at 9 bases. Germline assignment: CDR1 MNHEY and CDR2 SVGAGI. The CDR3 totals 19 residues. With V trimmed by 0 bases and J by 1 base, 11 bases remained unmatched. In DNA form, the CDR3 reads TGTGCCAGCAGTTACTCGTCGTTAGCGGGGGATCTTGGCACAGATACGCAGTATTTT. Translating gives CASSYSSLAGDLGTDTQYF.

This sequence joins TRBV7-8 and TRBJ1-2, with TRBD1 identical over 8 bases. The V segment lost 1 base and the J segment 7 bases; nucleotides outside the gene matches: 8. The CDR3 is 15 residues long. CDR1 is SGHVS, CDR2 FQNEAQ, per germline. CDR3: CASSLVPDRAPGYTF. DNA for the CDR3: TGTGCCAGCAGCTTAGTCCCGGACAGGGCGCCTGGCTACACCTTC.

The chain couples TRBV12-3 or TRBV12-4 to TRBJ2-3; TRBD2 matches at 9 bases. The CDR3 consists of 16 residues. V was clipped by 7 bases and J by 0 bases; unmatched bases: 8. CDR3 DNA sequence: TGTGCCAGCACCCTAAGAAGCGGGGGGAGCACAGATACGCAGTATTTT. Translating gives CASTLRSGGSTDTQYF.

The chain links TRBV18 to TRBJ1-6; TRBD1 is a possible D gene (5 bases). This CDR3 has 16 residues. Per the germline V gene, CDR1 is KGHSH and CDR2 is LQKENI. Trimming took 0 bases from V and 7 from J, leaving 13 bases between them. The DNA of the CDR3 is TGTGCCAGCTCACCACCGATGGGTAGGGGAAATTCACCCCTCCACTTT. Translation gives CASSPPMGRGNSPLHF.